This TCR beta chain derives from a study of cytomegalovirus exposure and HLA in healthy donors. As to this clone: Its target is unknown.

Study-level points and caveats: Within a later analysis, the majority of CMV-associated TCR beta chains appeared HLA-restricted. A later analysis linked a missense variant in DCLRE1C to the trimming of TCR beta V and J genes. A further, later analysis showed that HLA-associated TCR beta chains (compared with equally common others) were more clonally expanded.

Primers: 60 Vbeta forward and 13 Jbeta reverse. Profiled with immunoSEQ multiplex PCR; TCRdb holds only in-frame clones, not every one. The sample shows 200,000 or so clones, and 0.9% to 1.4% sits with its ten largest clones. The receptor's source is a girl aged 2-15 years in good health and CMV-seropositive. The sequenced sample was PBMCs.

CDR3 sequence reads: CASSFGASEAFF. In DNA, the CDR3 is TGTGCCAGCAGCTTTGGGGCGTCTGAAGCTTTCTTT. V is TRBV5-6 and J is TRBJ1-1, with a tentative D call TRBD1 (5 bases). Trimming shortened V by 2 bases and J by 6 bases, and 8 bases separated the two germline ends. The CDR3 runs to 12 residues. In germline, CDR1 is SGHDT, CDR2 YYEEEE.